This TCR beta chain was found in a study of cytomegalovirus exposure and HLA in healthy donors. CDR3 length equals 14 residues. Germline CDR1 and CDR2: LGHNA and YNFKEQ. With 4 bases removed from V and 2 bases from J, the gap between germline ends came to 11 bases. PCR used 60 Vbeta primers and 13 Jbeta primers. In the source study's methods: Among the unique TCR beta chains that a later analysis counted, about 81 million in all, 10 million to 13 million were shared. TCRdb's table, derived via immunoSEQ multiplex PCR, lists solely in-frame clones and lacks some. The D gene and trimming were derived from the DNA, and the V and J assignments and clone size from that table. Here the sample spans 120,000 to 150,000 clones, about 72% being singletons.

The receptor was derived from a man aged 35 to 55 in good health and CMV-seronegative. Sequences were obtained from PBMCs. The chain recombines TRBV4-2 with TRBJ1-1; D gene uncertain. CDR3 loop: CASSLFPGNTEAFF. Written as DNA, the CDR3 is TGTGCCAGCAGCCTCTTTCCGGGTAACACTGAAGCTTTCTTT.